This TCR beta chain was identified in a study of cytomegalovirus exposure and HLA in healthy donors. Overall study results and limits: Reportedly, fewer N-insertions than the roughly 600-donor mean appeared in an Asian-associated ancestry cluster in a later analysis. Later analysis associated a missense DCLRE1C variant with TCR beta V- and J-gene trimming. Cytomegalovirus association was assigned to more than 150 TCR beta chains. Sequencing artifact likely explains a cluster of highly shared sequence variants.

On this clone itself: Its antigen is not identified.

The CDR3 is 15 residues long. The germline V gene has CDR1 SGHRS and CDR2 YFSETQ. The V and J ends lost 4 bases and 1 base, in that order; junction bases with no gene match: 2. PCR used 60 Vbeta primers and 13 Jbeta primers. Using immunoSEQ multiplex PCR, the repertoire was profiled, and TCRdb retains in-frame clones only, with some absent. Among over 55,000 clones listed, more than 75% were seen once. The sample was PBMCs. The receptor was derived from a male donor in good health and CMV-seronegative. The gene calls are TRBV5-1 and TRBJ2-6; 7 nucleotides agree with TRBD2. The CDR3 DNA is TGCGCCAGCAGCGCGGGGGTGTCTGGGGCCAACGTCCTGACTTTC. It encodes CASSAGVSGANVLTF. Based on the CDR3 plus reference TRBV5-1 and TRBJ2-6, the full variable domain is KAGVTQTPRYLIKTRGQQVTLSCSPISGHRSVSWYQQTPGQGLQFLFEYFSETQRNKGNFPGRFSGRQFSNSRSEMNVSTLELGDSALYLCASSAGVSGANVLTFGAGSRLTVL.